The 24 T cell receptor beta chains reported below all come from one sample, sequenced in a study of shared clonotypes between healthy human individuals. Clones were read by immunoSEQ multiplex PCR, and TCRdb kept only the in-frame ones, dropping some. The sample has over 2 million clones, 90% to 95% seen once; the top ten hold 0.1% to 0.15%. The specimen sequenced was naive CD4+ T cells sorted from blood. Subset: CD45RA+ positively selected. All receptors derive from a man younger than 35 in good health.

The chain employs TRBV6-5 and TRBJ2-3, with 11 bases fitting TRBD2. With V trimmed by 10 bases and J by 2 bases, 8 bases remained unmatched. The CDR3 spans 15 residues. Germline V lookup: CDR1 MNHEY, CDR2 SVGAGI. The CDR3 region is CATGPSGGNTDTQYF. The CDR3 DNA reads as TGTGCCACCGGGCCTAGCGGGGGGAACACAGATACGCAGTATTTT.

This rearrangement joins TRBV18 to TRBJ1-1; D might be TRBD1 (6 bases). Germline V gene data show CDR1 as KGHSH and CDR2 as LQKENI. The CDR3 covers 15 residues. Trimming took off 1 base at V and 4 bases at J, with 13 bases between the two ends. CDR3 DNA sequence: TGTGCCAGCTCACCACTAGGTGCAGGGGTCACTGAAGCTTTCTTT. This translates into CASSPLGAGVTEAFF.

V usage is TRBV11-2 and J usage is TRBJ1-6; TRBD1 aligns across 8 bases. Germline V gene sequence: CDR1 SGHAT, CDR2 FQNNGV. Trimming cost V 6 bases and J 9 bases; bases outside gene matches: 7. This CDR3 region has 14 residues. The CDR3 sequence: CASREDRATSPLHF. CDR3 bases: TGTGCCAGCAGAGAGGACAGGGCAACTTCACCCCTCCACTTT.

Comment on this clone: Other DNA sequences from this sample encode an identical CDR3 as well. V and J are TRBV10-3 and TRBJ1-5, with D maybe TRBD1 (6 bases). Germline loops: CDR1 ENHRY, CDR2 SYGVKD. V dropped 0 bases and J dropped 4 bases, with 10 bases sitting between them. The CDR3 extends over 15 amino acids. CDR3 protein: CAISESGGRNQPQHF. The CDR3 DNA reads as TGTGCCATCAGTGAGTCTGGGGGGCGAAATCAGCCCCAGCATTTT.

The chain couples TRBV7-9 to TRBJ2-7; TRBD1 is a possible D gene (6 bases). The V end lost 5 bases, the J end lost 4 bases, and 15 bases lay between the germline ends. The germline CDR1 and CDR2 sequences are SEHNR and FQNEAQ (reference sequence). The CDR3 totals 14 residues. The CDR3 DNA reads TGTGCCAGCAGCCGGGACACCTTCTTTTACGAGCAGTACTTC. This translates into CASSRDTFFYEQYF.

A remark on this clone: The sample has other DNA sequences that encode this CDR3 too. The chain employs TRBV27 and TRBJ1-4; 11 nucleotides match TRBD1. V lost 5 bases and J lost 7; bases outside the gene matches: 3. CDR1 is MNHEY and CDR2 is SMNVEV in the germline V gene (reference sequence). The CDR3 has 14 amino acids. The CDR3: CASSPGTGGEKLFF. The CDR3 DNA follows: TGTGCCAGCAGTCCCGGGACAGGGGGTGAAAAACTGTTTTTT.

The V gene is TRBV6-5, the J gene TRBJ2-3, with D hard to call. Germline assignment: CDR1 MNHEY and CDR2 SVGAGI. The CDR3 is 13 residues long. V lost 6 bases, J lost 4 bases, and 11 bases lay in between. The CDR3 DNA sequence: TGTGCCAGCAGCTCCCTGGGATCAGATACGCAGTATTTT. Encoded protein: CASSSLGSDTQYF.

CDR3 sequence reads: CASSTGQGEEKLFF. CDR3 in DNA: TGCGCCAGCAGCACGGGACAGGGGGAAGAAAAACTGTTTTTT. The chain couples TRBV5-1 to TRBJ1-4; 11 nucleotides agree with TRBD1. J was trimmed by 8 bases and V by 4 bases; bases with no gene match: 4. CDR1 and CDR2 (germline): SGHRS, YFSETQ. The CDR3 has 14 amino acids.

The chain has TRBV28 and TRBJ2-7; D unresolved. This CDR3 region has 15 residues. CDR1 and CDR2 from the germline V gene are MDHEN and SYDVKM. The V gene lost 4 bases and the J gene lost 3 bases, with 16 bases spanning the gap. The CDR3 spells CASSSPELGNYEQYF. DNA of the CDR3: TGTGCCAGCAGTTCCCCTGAGCTGGGGAACTACGAGCAGTACTTC. Together with reference TRBV28 and TRBJ2-7, the CDR3 gives the full variable domain: DVKVTQSSRYLVKRTGEKVFLECVQDMDHENMFWYRQDPGLGLRLIYFSYDVKMKEKGDIPEGYSVSREKKERFSLILESASTNQTSMYLCASSSPELGNYEQYFGPGTRLTVT.

Remarks on this clone: Because the CDR3 is missing its conserved closing phenylalanine or tryptophan, this is likely a read error. The DNA is omitted, as the CDR3 cannot be located on it reliably, and the CDR3 follows TCRdb's listing. The chain combines TRBV28 with TRBJ2-7; TRBD1, as called in the table, went unchecked against the DNA. The CDR3 sequence runs 12 residues, both termini included. CDR1 MDHEN and CDR2 SYDVKM come from the germline V gene. The CDR3 loop reads CASSSPRGQWQI.

As concerns this clone: One end of the junction does not line up with germline, which may come from a read error. The chain is built from TRBV7-7 and TRBJ2-1, with 7 bases aligning to TRBD2. The length of the CDR3 is 14 residues. CDR1 is SSHAT, CDR2 FNYEAQ, per germline (reference sequence). The CDR3 loop reads CASSSGTIYNEQFF. The DNA for the CDR3 is TGTGCTAGCAGCTCCGGGACTATCTACAATGAGCAGTTCTTC.

The rearrangement uses TRBV10-3 and TRBJ2-3; 13 bases align to TRBD2. CDR3 length: 19 residues. Germline CDR1 ENHRY, CDR2 SYGVKD. J was trimmed by 4 bases and V by 8 bases; bases with no gene match: 18. As DNA, the CDR3 is TGTGCCATCGCCCCCCAAGGTGGTGGACTAGCGGGGGACTCAGATACGCAGTATTTT. Amino acid sequence: CAIAPQGGGLAGDSDTQYF.

The chain carries TRBV14 and TRBJ2-1, with 7 positions matching TRBD1. This CDR3 has 15 amino acids. CDR1 is SGHDN, CDR2 FVKESK, per germline. Trimming took 4 bases from V and 0 from J; bases not matched to a gene: 3. The CDR3 DNA reads TGTGCCAGCAGCCGAGGGACAGCCTCCTACAATGAGCAGTTCTTC. Its protein is CASSRGTASYNEQFF.

V is TRBV5-4 and J is TRBJ2-7; TRBD2 matches 9 bases. The length of the CDR3 is 14 residues. Per germline, CDR1 SGHNT and CDR2 YYREEE (reference sequence). The V and J ends lost 4 bases and 2 bases, in that order; junction bases with no gene match: 4. The CDR3 nucleotides read TGTGCCAGCAGCAGTAGCGGGAGTCCCTACGAGCAGTACTTC. It yields the protein CASSSSGSPYEQYF.

The chain joins TRBV28 to TRBJ2-1, with D perhaps being TRBD1 or TRBD2 (5 bases each). The CDR3 sequence is 14 residues long. The V and J ends lost 2 bases and 7 bases respectively, with 12 bases between them. Germline V gene lookup returns CDR1 MDHEN and CDR2 SYDVKM. The CDR3 is CASSLVLGENEQFF. The CDR3 DNA is TGTGCCAGCAGTTTAGTATTAGGGGAGAATGAGCAGTTCTTC.

V is TRBV7-2 and J is TRBJ2-7; 7 positions match TRBD2. CDR1 is SGHTA, CDR2 FQGNSA, per germline. The trim removed 1 base at V and 3 bases at J, leaving 9 bases unmatched. The CDR3 has 16 amino acids. The DNA for the CDR3 is TGTGCCAGCAGCTTAGAGGCTTGGGGGGGTCTCTACGAGCAGTACTTC. Translation gives CASSLEAWGGLYEQYF.

The chain has TRBV5-6 and TRBJ2-1; TRBD2 matches 11 bases. Germline CDR1 and CDR2: SGHDT and YYEEEE. The CDR3 is 15 residues long. V shed 4 bases and J 2 bases; nucleotides not matched to a gene: 2. The CDR3 DNA reads as TGTGCCAGCAGCACGGGACTAGCGGCCTACAATGAGCAGTTCTTC. It is translated as CASSTGLAAYNEQFF.

V gene TRBV5-1 combines with J gene TRBJ2-7, with a tentative D call TRBD1 (5 bases). Germline CDR1 SGHRS, CDR2 YFSETQ. CDR3 length: 14 amino acids. V was shortened by 6 bases and J by 3 bases, with 16 bases between the two germline ends. The DNA for the CDR3 is TGCGCCAGCATCAGGGCTAAGGGCGGCTACGAGCAGTACTTC. Translation gives CASIRAKGGYEQYF.

The J gene is TRBJ2-7, the V gene TRBV15, with 11 bases matching TRBD2. V gave up 1 base and J gave up 2 bases; unmatched junction bases: 1. CDR3 length: 15 residues. CDR1 is LNHNV, CDR2 YYDKDF, per germline (reference sequence). This chain's CDR3 is CATSRGLAGTYEQYF. CDR3 nucleotides: TGTGCCACCAGCAGAGGACTAGCGGGAACCTACGAGCAGTACTTC.

The rearrangement links TRBV29-1 to TRBJ2-1, with 9 bases identical to TRBD1. V lost 4 bases to trimming and J lost 5 bases; unmatched junction nucleotides: 3. Germline CDR1 reads SQVTM; CDR2 reads ANQGSEA. This CDR3 is built from 13 residues. This CDR3 reads CSVARTGDNEQFF. The DNA for the CDR3 is TGCAGCGTTGCGAGGACAGGGGACAATGAGCAGTTCTTC.

This clone has only one observation. V gene TRBV5-1 combines with J gene TRBJ1-3, with D unclear. V lost 1 base to trimming and J lost 4 bases, with 15 bases between them. Germline CDR1 SGHRS, CDR2 YFSETQ. This CDR3 region has 16 residues. The CDR3 coding sequence is TGCGCCAGCAGCTTGAACCGGGAAACGGCCGGAAACACCATATATTTT. This translates into CASSLNRETAGNTIYF.

V gene TRBV12-5 combines with J gene TRBJ1-5, with unresolved D. The CDR3 spans 13 residues. CDR1 and CDR2 from the germline V gene are LGHNT and FRNRAP. Trimming removed 7 bases from V and 0 bases from J, with 7 bases in between. The CDR3 reads CASVAVSNQPQHF. As DNA, the CDR3 is TGTGCTAGTGTGGCAGTTAGCAATCAGCCCCAGCATTTT.

Remarks on this clone: In the same sample, other DNA sequences code for this CDR3. CDR3 in DNA: TGTGCCAGTAGTATGAGTGCGGCCCAAGAGACCCAGTACTTC. It is translated as CASSMSAAQETQYF. This sequence joins TRBV19 and TRBJ2-5; D call uncertain. This CDR3 spans 14 amino acids. CDR1 LNHDA and CDR2 SQIVND come from the germline V gene (reference sequence). V dropped 3 bases and J dropped 1 base, with 9 bases sitting between them.

The J gene is TRBJ1-6, the V gene TRBV21-1; whether TRBD1, the table's D call, matches the DNA was not checked. TRBV21-1 is an annotated pseudogene. The CDR3 has 14 residues. The CDR3 loop reads CASKIQEQDSPLHF. The CDR3, as DNA: TGTGCCAGCAAAATACAGGAACAGGATTCACCCCTCCACTTT.